The 10 T cell receptor beta chains listed next were all sequenced from one sample in a study of tissue T cells after allogeneic stem cell transplantation. Steroid-refractory graft-versus-host disease after allogeneic hematopoietic cell transplant qualified adults for prospective research-autopsy enrollment. Profiling relied on immunoSEQ multiplex PCR, and the TCRdb table lists in-frame clones only, not all of them. The sample contains about 3,600 clones, under 80% of which appear only once. The sample in question was left colon tissue, obtained at autopsy. All receptors come from a male patient at least 60 years old with steroid-refractory graft-versus-host disease after an allogeneic stem cell transplant. Certain T cells may be donor cells from the graft.

The rearrangement links TRBV29-1 to TRBJ1-2; no clear D. V lost 2 bases and J lost 0, with 10 bases in between. CDR1 is SQVTM and CDR2 is ANQGSEA in the germline V gene. There are 14 residues in the CDR3. The CDR3 sequence: CSVEFGPANYGYTF. CDR3 DNA sequence: TGCAGCGTTGAATTCGGTCCAGCTAACTATGGCTACACCTTC.

The rearrangement links TRBV7-8 to TRBJ1-1; no definite D call. The CDR3 runs 15 residues. Deletions cut 5 bases from V and 1 base from J, with 14 bases between. Germline CDR1 reads SGHVS; CDR2 reads FQNEAQ. The CDR3, as DNA: TGTGCCAGCAGCAGGGCGGTGGCGGAGAACACTGAAGCTTTCTTT. This gives the protein CASSRAVAENTEAFF.

This clone occurred once. V usage is TRBV7-8 and J usage is TRBJ1-3, with TRBD1 matching over 7 bases. Per germline, CDR1 SGHVS and CDR2 FQNEAQ. Trimming cost V 4 bases and J 0 bases; bases outside gene matches: 9. The CDR3 has 17 residues. The CDR3 is CASSSQNRDSSGNTIYF. In DNA form, the CDR3 reads TGTGCCAGCAGCTCCCAGAACCGGGACAGCTCTGGAAACACCATATATTTT.

As concerns this clone: One end of the junction varies from germline; a read error may be responsible. The chain carries TRBV7-8 and TRBJ1-2, with D unresolved. CDR3 size: 17 residues. Germline V lookup: CDR1 SGHVS, CDR2 FQNEAQ. This chain's CDR3 is CANSSEPRSLINYGYTF. CDR3 coding DNA: TGTGCCAACAGCTCAGAACCGAGATCCCTAATCAACTATGGCTACACCTTC. Drawing the rest from reference TRBV7-8 and TRBJ1-2, the complete variable domain is GAGVSQSPRYKVAKRGQDVALRCDPISGHVSLFWYQQALGQGPEFLTYFQNEAQLDKSGLPSDRFFAERPEGSVSTLKIQRTQQEDSAVYLCANSSEPRSLINYGYTFGSGTRLTVV.

The chain carries TRBV15 and TRBJ1-1; D unclear. Trimming cost V 0 bases and J 1 base, with 3 bases left between them. Germline lookup yields CDR1 LNHNV and CDR2 YYDKDF (reference sequence). The CDR3 totals 13 residues. The DNA of the CDR3 is TGTGCCACCAGCAGAGATGCGAACACTGAAGCTTTCTTT. This codes for CATSRDANTEAFF.

This chain uses TRBV10-2 with TRBJ2-7; tentative D call: TRBD1 (6 bases). Looked up from germline, CDR1 is WSHSY and CDR2 is SAAADI. This CDR3 has 16 residues. The V gene lost 7 bases and the J gene lost 1 base, with 20 bases spanning the gap. The CDR3 DNA reads as TGCGCCAGCATCCCGGCAGGGGCCTTCCAATCCTACGAGCAGTACTTC. Translated, it gives CASIPAGAFQSYEQYF.

The chain carries TRBV5-4 and TRBJ1-6; no definite D call. This CDR3 is 14 amino acids long. Germline CDR1 is SGHNT and CDR2 is YYREEE (reference sequence). V was clipped by 0 bases and J by 5 bases, with 6 bases between them. DNA of the CDR3: TGTGCCAGCAGCTTGGAGACGAATAATTCACCCCTCCACTTT. Translating gives CASSLETNNSPLHF.

This rearrangement joins TRBV6-2 or TRBV6-3 to TRBJ1-2, with a weak D call TRBD1 (5 bases). Germline lookup yields CDR1 MNHEY and CDR2 SVGEGT. The CDR3 contains 12 residues. Deletions cut 2 bases from V and 8 bases from J, with 9 bases between. Here the CDR3 DNA reads TGTGCCAGCAGTTACGGGGGTGGAGGCTACACCTTC. It encodes CASSYGGGGYTF.

With regard to this clone: One end of the junction varies from germline; a read error may be responsible. The chain has TRBV19 and TRBJ2-2; 7 bases fit TRBD1. Germline values: CDR1 LNHDA, CDR2 SQIVND (reference sequence). The CDR3 totals 15 residues. In nucleotides, the CDR3 is TGTGCCAGTAGTGTAGACAGGGCGAACACCGGGGAGCTGTTTTTT. It translates to CASSVDRANTGELFF.

The J gene is TRBJ2-5, the V gene TRBV28, with D possibly called TRBD1 or TRBD2 (5 bases each). The V gene's germline CDR1 is MDHEN and CDR2 SYDVKM. The CDR3 extends over 15 amino acids. The V and J ends lost 3 bases and 0 bases respectively, with 11 bases between them. CDR3 nucleotide sequence: TGTGCCAGCAGTTTCCAGGGAGCGTACCAAGAGACCCAGTACTTC. Translating it yields CASSFQGAYQETQYF. Looking up the rest from reference TRBV28 and TRBJ2-5 gives the full variable domain: DVKVTQSSRYLVKRTGEKVFLECVQDMDHENMFWYRQDPGLGLRLIYFSYDVKMKEKGDIPEGYSVSREKKERFSLILESASTNQTSMYLCASSFQGAYQETQYFGPGTRLLVL.